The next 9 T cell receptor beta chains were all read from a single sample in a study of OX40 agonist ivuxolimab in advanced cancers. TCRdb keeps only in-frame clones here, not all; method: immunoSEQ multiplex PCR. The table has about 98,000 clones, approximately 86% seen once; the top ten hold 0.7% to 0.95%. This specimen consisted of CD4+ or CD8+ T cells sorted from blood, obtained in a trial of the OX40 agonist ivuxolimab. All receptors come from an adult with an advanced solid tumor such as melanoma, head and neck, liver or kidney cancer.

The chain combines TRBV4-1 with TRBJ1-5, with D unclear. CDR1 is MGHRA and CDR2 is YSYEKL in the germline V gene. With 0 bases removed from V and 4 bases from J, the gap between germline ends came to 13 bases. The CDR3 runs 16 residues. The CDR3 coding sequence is TGCGCCAGCAGCCAAGATGGAGGATTGGGGAATCAGCCCCAGCATTTT. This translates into CASSQDGGLGNQPQHF.

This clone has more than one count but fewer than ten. In DNA form, the CDR3 reads TGTGCCAGCAGCTTGTCTGGTAGCGCCCCAACCGGGGAGCTGTTTTTT. Its protein product is CASSLSGSAPTGELFF. The rearrangement links TRBV5-6 to TRBJ2-2; perhaps TRBD2 as D (5 bases). CDR3 size: 16 residues. V shed 1 base and J shed 5 bases, with 15 bases lying between them. CDR1 SGHDT and CDR2 YYEEEE come from the germline V gene.

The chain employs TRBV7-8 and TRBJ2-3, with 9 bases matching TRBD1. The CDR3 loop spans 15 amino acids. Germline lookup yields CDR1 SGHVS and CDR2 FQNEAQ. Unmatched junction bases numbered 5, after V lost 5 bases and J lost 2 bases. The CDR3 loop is CASSIGTGYTDTQYF. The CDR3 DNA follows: TGTGCCAGCAGCATCGGGACAGGGTACACAGATACGCAGTATTTT.

This chain's CDR3 is CASSLTDRTDTQYF. Written as DNA, the CDR3 is TGTGCCAGCAGCCTAACGGATCGCACAGATACGCAGTATTTT. V usage is TRBV7-6 and J usage is TRBJ2-3; D is undetermined. The CDR3 sequence is 14 residues long. The germline V and J ends were trimmed by 5 bases and 1 base, with 10 bases remaining between them. In germline, CDR1 is SGHVS, CDR2 FNYEAQ.

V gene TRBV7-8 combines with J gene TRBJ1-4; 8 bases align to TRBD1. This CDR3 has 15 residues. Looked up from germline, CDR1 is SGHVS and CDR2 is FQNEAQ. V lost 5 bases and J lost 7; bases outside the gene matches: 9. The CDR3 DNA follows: TGTGCCAGCAGCCAGATCCCGGACAGGGCTGAAAAACTGTTTTTT. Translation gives CASSQIPDRAEKLFF.

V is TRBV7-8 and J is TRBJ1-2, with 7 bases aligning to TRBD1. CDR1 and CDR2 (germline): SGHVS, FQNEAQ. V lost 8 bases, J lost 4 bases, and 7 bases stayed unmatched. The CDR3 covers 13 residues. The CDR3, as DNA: TGTGCCAGCGGAGACAGGGAGGGCTATGGCTACACCTTC. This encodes CASGDREGYGYTF.

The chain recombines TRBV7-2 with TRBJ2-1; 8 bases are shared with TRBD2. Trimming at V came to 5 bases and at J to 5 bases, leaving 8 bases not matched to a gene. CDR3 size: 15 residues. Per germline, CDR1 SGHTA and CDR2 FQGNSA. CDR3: CASSPDSGNHNEQFF. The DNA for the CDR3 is TGTGCCAGCAGCCCGGATAGCGGGAACCACAATGAGCAGTTCTTC. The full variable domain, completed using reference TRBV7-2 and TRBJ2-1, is GAGVSQSPSNKVTEKGKDVELRCDPISGHTALYWYRQSLGQGLEFLIYFQGNSAPDKSGLPSDRFSAERTGGSVSTLTIQRTQQEDSAVYLCASSPDSGNHNEQFFGPGTRLTVL.

The CDR3 here is CAISGQGGTGELFF. As DNA, the CDR3 is TGTGCCATCAGCGGACAGGGTGGGACCGGGGAGCTGTTTTTT. V gene TRBV10-3 combines with J gene TRBJ2-2, with TRBD1 matching 8 bases. V trimming: 6 bases; J trimming: 5 bases; junction bases outside the gene matches: 5. Germline CDR1 and CDR2: ENHRY and SYGVKD. This CDR3 is 14 amino acids long.

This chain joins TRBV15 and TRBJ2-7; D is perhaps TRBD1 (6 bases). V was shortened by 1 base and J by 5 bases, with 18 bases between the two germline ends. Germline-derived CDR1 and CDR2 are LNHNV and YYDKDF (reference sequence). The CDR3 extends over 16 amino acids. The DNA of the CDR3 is TGTGCCACCAGCAGAGGTTCAGGGGCTTCTATCGACGAGCAGTACTTC. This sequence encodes CATSRGSGASIDEQYF.